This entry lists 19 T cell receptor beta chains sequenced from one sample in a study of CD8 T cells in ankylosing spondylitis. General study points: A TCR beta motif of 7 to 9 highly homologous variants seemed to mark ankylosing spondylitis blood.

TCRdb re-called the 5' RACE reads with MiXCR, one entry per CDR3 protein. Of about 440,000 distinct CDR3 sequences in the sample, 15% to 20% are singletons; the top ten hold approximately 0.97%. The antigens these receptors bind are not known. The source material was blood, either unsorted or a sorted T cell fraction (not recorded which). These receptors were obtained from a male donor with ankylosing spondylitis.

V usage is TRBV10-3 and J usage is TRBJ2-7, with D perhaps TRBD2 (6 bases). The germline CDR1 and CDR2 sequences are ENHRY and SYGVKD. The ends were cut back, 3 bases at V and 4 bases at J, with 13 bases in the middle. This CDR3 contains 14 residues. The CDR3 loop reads CAISDGGSVYEQYF. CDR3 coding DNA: TGTGCCATCAGTGATGGGGGGTCCGTATACGAGCAGTACTTC.

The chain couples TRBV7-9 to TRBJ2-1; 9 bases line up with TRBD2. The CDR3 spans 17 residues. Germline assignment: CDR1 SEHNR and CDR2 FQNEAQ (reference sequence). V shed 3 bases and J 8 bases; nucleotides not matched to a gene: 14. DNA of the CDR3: TGTGCCAGCAGCTTGTACCCCCACGGCGGGAGGGCCTATGAGCAGTTCTTC. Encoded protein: CASSLYPHGGRAYEQFF.

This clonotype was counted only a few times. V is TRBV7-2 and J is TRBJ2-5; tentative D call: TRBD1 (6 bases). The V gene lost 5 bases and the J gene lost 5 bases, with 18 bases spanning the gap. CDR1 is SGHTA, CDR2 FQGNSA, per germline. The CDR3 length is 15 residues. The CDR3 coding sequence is TGTGCCAGCAGCACAGGGACCCGGAAAGACGAGACCCAGTACTTC. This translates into CASSTGTRKDETQYF. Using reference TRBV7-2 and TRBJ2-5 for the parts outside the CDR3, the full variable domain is GAGVSQSPSNKVTEKGKDVELRCDPISGHTALYWYRQSLGQGLEFLIYFQGNSAPDKSGLPSDRFSAERTGGSVSTLTIQRTQQEDSAVYLCASSTGTRKDETQYFGPGTRLLVL.

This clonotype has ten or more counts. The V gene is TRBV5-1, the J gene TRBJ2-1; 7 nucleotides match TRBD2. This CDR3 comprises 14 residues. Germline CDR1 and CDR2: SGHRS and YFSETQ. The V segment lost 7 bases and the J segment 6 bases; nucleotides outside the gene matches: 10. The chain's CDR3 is CASESGVAGNEQFF. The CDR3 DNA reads TGCGCCAGCGAATCGGGGGTAGCGGGCAATGAGCAGTTCTTC.

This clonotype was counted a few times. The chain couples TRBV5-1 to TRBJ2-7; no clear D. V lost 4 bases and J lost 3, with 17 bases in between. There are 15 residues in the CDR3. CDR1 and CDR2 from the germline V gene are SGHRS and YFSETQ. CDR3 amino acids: CASSAHRAFYYEQYF. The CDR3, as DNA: TGCGCCAGCAGCGCCCACCGGGCCTTCTACTACGAGCAGTACTTC.

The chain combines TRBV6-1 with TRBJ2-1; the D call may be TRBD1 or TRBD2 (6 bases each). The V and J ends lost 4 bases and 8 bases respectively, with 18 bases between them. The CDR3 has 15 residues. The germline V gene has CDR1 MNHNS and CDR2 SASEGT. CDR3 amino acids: CASSAVRGAMHEQFF. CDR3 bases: TGTGCCAGCAGTGCCGTGAGGGGGGCTATGCATGAGCAGTTCTTC.

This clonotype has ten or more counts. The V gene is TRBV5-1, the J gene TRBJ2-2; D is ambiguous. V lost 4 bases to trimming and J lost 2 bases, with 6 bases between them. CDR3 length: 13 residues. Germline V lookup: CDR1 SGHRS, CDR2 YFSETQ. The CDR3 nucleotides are TGCGCCAGCAGCAGAGATAACACCGGGGAGCTGTTTTTT. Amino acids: CASSRDNTGELFF. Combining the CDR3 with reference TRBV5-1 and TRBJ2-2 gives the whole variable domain KAGVTQTPRYLIKTRGQQVTLSCSPISGHRSVSWYQQTPGQGLQFLFEYFSETQRNKGNFPGRFSGRQFSNSRSEMNVSTLELGDSALYLCASSRDNTGELFFGEGSRLTVL.

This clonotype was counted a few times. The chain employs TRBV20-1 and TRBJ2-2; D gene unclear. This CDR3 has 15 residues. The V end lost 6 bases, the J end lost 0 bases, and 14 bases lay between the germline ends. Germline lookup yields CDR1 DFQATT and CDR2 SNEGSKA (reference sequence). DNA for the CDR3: TGCAGTGCCGTTCCGGGCGACTCGAACACCGGGGAGCTGTTTTTT. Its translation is CSAVPGDSNTGELFF.

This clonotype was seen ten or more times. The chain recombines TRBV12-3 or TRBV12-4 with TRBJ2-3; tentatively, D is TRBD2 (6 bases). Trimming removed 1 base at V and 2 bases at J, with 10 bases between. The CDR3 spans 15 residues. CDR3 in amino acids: CASSLGRGTTDTQYF. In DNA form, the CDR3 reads TGTGCCAGCAGTTTAGGGCGGGGAACCACAGATACGCAGTATTTT.

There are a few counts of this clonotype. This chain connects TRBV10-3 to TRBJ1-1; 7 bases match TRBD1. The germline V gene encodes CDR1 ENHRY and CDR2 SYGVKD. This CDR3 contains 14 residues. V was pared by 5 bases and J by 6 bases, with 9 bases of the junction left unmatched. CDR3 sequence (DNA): TGTGCCATCAGTCGACAGGGTTTATACCCTGAAGCTTTCTTT. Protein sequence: CAISRQGLYPEAFF.

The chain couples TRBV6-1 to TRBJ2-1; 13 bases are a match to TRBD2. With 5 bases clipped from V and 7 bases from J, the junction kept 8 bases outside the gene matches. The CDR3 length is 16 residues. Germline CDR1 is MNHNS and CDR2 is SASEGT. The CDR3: CASSRLAGGVINEQFF. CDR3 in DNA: TGTGCCAGCAGTCGACTAGCGGGAGGAGTTATTAATGAGCAGTTCTTC.

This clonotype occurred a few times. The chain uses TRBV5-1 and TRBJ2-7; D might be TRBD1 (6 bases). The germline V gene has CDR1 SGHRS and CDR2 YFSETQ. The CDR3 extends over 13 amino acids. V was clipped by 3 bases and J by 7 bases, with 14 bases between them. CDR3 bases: TGCGCCAGCAGCTCGTCAGGGGAAGGGGAGCAGTACTTC. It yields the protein CASSSSGEGEQYF. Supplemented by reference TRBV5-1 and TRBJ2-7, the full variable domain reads KAGVTQTPRYLIKTRGQQVTLSCSPISGHRSVSWYQQTPGQGLQFLFEYFSETQRNKGNFPGRFSGRQFSNSRSEMNVSTLELGDSALYLCASSSSGEGEQYFGPGTRLTVT.

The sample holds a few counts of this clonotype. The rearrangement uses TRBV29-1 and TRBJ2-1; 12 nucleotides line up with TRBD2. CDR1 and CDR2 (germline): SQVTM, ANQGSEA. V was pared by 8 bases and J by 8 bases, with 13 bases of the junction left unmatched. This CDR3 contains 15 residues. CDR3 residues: CSTTPLAGGRYEQFF. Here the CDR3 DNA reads TGCAGCACCACACCCCTAGCGGGAGGGCGGTATGAGCAGTTCTTC.

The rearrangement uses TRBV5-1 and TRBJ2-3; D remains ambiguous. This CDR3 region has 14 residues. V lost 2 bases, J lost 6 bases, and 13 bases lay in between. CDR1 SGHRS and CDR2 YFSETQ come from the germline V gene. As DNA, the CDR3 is TGCGCCAGCAGCTTCGGCCAGATTTTCGATACGCAGTATTTT. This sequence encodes CASSFGQIFDTQYF. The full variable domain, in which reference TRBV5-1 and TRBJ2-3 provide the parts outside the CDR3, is KAGVTQTPRYLIKTRGQQVTLSCSPISGHRSVSWYQQTPGQGLQFLFEYFSETQRNKGNFPGRFSGRQFSNSRSEMNVSTLELGDSALYLCASSFGQIFDTQYFGPGTRLTVL.

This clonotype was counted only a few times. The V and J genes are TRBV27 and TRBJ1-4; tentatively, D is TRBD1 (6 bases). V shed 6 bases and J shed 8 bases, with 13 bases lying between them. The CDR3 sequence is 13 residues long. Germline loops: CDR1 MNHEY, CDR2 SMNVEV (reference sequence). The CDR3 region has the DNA TGTGCCAGCAGCCGGGACAAAAGGGAAAAACTGTTTTTT. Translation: CASSRDKREKLFF.

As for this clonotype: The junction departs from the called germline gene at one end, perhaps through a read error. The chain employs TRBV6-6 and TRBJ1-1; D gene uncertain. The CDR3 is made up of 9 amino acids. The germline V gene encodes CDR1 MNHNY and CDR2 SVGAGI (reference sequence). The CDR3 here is CASRPPFSF. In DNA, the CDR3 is TGTGCCAGCAGACCTCCATTTAGTTTT.

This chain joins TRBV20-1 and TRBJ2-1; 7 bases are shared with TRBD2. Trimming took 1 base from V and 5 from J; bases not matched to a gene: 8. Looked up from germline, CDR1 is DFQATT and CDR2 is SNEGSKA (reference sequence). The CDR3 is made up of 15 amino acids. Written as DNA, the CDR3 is TGCAGTGCTAGAGCCCGGGGCAGCGGGAACAATGAGCAGTTCTTC. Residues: CSARARGSGNNEQFF.

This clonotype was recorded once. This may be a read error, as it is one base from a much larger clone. CDR3 region: CSAFSPEQGTDTQYF. In nucleotides, the CDR3 is TGCAGCGCTTTCTCACCGGAACAGGGGACAGATACGCAGTATTTT. The chain joins TRBV29-1 to TRBJ2-3; TRBD1 aligns across 7 bases. Germline lookup yields CDR1 SQVTM and CDR2 ANQGSEA. This CDR3 is built from 15 residues. Losses at the gene ends were 7 bases for V and 3 bases for J; bases not matched to a gene: 13.

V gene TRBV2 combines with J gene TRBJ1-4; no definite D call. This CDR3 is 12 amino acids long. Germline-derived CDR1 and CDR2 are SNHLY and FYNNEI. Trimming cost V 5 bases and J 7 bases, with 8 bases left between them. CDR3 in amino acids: CASSLEVEKLFF. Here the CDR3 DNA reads TGTGCCAGCAGTCTTGAAGTTGAAAAACTGTTTTTT. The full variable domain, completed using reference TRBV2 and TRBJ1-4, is EPEVTQTPSHQVTQMGQEVILRCVPISNHLYFYWYRQILGQKVEFLVSFYNNEISEKSEIFDDQFSVERPDGSNFTLKIRSTKLEDSAMYFCASSLEVEKLFFGSGTQLSVL.